This T cell receptor beta chain was recovered during a study of Tregs in tolerant kidney transplant recipients. CD4+CD25+CD127- Tregs, CD4+CD25- non-Tregs, CD4 and CD8 cells were sorted. This clone was seen only once. What it binds is unknown. Assay used: immunoSEQ multiplex PCR; TCRdb lists only in-frame clones, some missing. This sample yields about 240,000 clones, of which about four fifths are seen a single time; about 0.58% belongs to the top ten. The CDR3 has 17 residues. V lost 0 bases, J lost 3 bases, and 18 bases lay in between. Study observations and caveats: Validation in larger populations is needed because few patients were studied. Activated donor B cell expansion appeared to reveal the most relevant donor-specific TCRbeta repertoire. No direct test of biological reproducibility was done here.

Sequencing used CD4+ T cells from blood. The chain is built from TRBV23-1 and TRBJ2-7; TRBD1 might be the D (5 bases). TRBV23-1 is an ORF; its function is uncertain. The sequence was collected from a human donor in good health. CDR3 coding DNA: TGCGCCAGCAGTCAATCGAAAGGGGCAAACGCCTTCTACGAGCAGTACTTC. Its protein product is CASSQSKGANAFYEQYF.